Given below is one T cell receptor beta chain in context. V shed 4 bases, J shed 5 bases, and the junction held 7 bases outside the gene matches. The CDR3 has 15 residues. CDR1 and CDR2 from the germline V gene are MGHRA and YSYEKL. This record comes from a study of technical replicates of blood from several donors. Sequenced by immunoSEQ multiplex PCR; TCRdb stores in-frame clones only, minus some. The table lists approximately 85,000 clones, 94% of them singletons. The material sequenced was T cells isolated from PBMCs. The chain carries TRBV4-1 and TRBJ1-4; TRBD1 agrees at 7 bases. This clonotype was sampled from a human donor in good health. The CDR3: CASSLRDSQNEKLFF. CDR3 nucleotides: TGCGCCAGCAGCCTCCGGGACAGTCAGAATGAAAAACTGTTTTTT.